Following are 9 T cell receptor beta chains from one sample sequenced in a study of T cell responses to AZD1222 COVID-19 vaccine. The assay was immunoSEQ multiplex PCR, and TCRdb's table has in-frame clones only and misses some. The data show roughly 120,000 clones, with less than 95% seen just once and less than 6.5% held by the top ten. Sequenced material: peripheral blood, taken on day 0 of AZD1222 vaccination. The receptor source for this set is an adult in good health.

The chain has TRBV11-3 and TRBJ2-3, with 13 bases fitting TRBD2. Germline trimming cut 5 bases from V and 2 bases from J; bases unmatched to any gene: 4. Germline CDR1 is SGHNT and CDR2 is YENEEA. This CDR3 is 16 amino acids long. CDR3 sequence reads: CASSLGLAGDTDTQYF. The CDR3 coding sequence is TGTGCCAGCAGCCTCGGACTAGCGGGGGACACAGATACGCAGTATTTT.

The chain is built from TRBV14 and TRBJ2-1; D call uncertain. Deletions cut 5 bases from V and 10 bases from J, with 9 bases between. The CDR3 has 11 residues. Germline CDR1 SGHDN, CDR2 FVKESK. The CDR3 DNA reads TGTGCCAGCAGCTCTTATGGGGAGCAGTTCTTC. Its protein product is CASSSYGEQFF.

As to this clone: One junction end does not reproduce the germline sequence, and a read error may be involved. The chain recombines TRBV4-1 with TRBJ2-2; D is perhaps TRBD2 (5 bases). The germline gives CDR1 MGHRA, CDR2 YSYEKL. CDR3 size: 17 residues. CDR3 in amino acids: CASRQDKLDTGTGELFF. The CDR3 nucleotides read TGCGCCAGCAGACAAGATAAGTTAGACACGGGGACCGGGGAGCTGTTTTTT.

The CDR3 DNA sequence: TGTGCCAGCAGCAACCGACAGGGGTTTAATGAAAAACTGTTTTTT. It yields the protein CASSNRQGFNEKLFF. This rearrangement joins TRBV3-1 (or the pseudogene TRBV3-2) to TRBJ1-4; 8 bases are shared with TRBD1. Per the germline V gene, CDR1 is LGHDT and CDR2 is YNNKEL (reference sequence). The CDR3 contains 15 residues. With 5 bases clipped from V and 4 bases from J, the junction kept 6 bases outside the gene matches.

V and J are TRBV6-2 or TRBV6-3 and TRBJ1-6, with 11 positions matching TRBD1. Trimming took 4 bases from V and 6 from J; bases not matched to a gene: 5. Germline V lookup: CDR1 MNHEY, CDR2 SVGEGT. The CDR3 totals 16 residues. In DNA, the CDR3 is TGTGCCAGCAGTTTGGGGACAGGGGGAGGTAATTCACCCCTCCACTTT. The encoded protein is CASSLGTGGGNSPLHF.

This rearrangement joins TRBV7-8 to TRBJ2-2; D might be TRBD1 or TRBD2, each matching 5 bases. The germline V gene has CDR1 SGHVS and CDR2 FQNEAQ. V was shortened by 10 bases and J by 5 bases, with 11 bases between the two germline ends. There are 12 residues in the CDR3. CDR3 sequence: CATSGPTGELFF. The CDR3 coding sequence is TGTGCCACCTCGGGACCTACCGGGGAGCTGTTTTTT.

V is TRBV5-1 and J is TRBJ1-2, with TRBD1 matching over 8 bases. The CDR3 has 14 residues. The germline V gene has CDR1 SGHRS and CDR2 YFSETQ. The ends lost 4 bases at V and 8 bases at J; junction bases unmatched: 10. The CDR3 is CASSLDGQGQGYTF. The CDR3 region has the DNA TGCGCCAGCAGCCTAGACGGACAGGGCCAAGGCTACACCTTC.

The CDR3 protein is CASRTNTGELFF. The CDR3 DNA reads as TGTGCCAGCAGGACAAACACCGGGGAGCTGTTTTTT. The V and J genes are TRBV28 and TRBJ2-2; D unclear. Trimming took off 6 bases at V and 2 bases at J, with 4 bases between the two ends. This CDR3 has 12 amino acids. Germline lookup yields CDR1 MDHEN and CDR2 SYDVKM.

The rearrangement joins TRBV7-3 to TRBJ1-4, with no clear D. Trimming cost V 0 bases and J 8 bases, with 7 bases left between them. From germline, CDR1 is SGHTA and CDR2 FQGTGA. The CDR3 sequence is 13 residues long. In DNA, the CDR3 is TGTGCCAGCAGCTTAACGGCGGAAGAAAAACTGTTTTTT. Translation gives CASSLTAEEKLFF.